Listed below are T cell receptor beta chains from one sample, sequenced in a study of siplizumab effects on memory and regulatory T cells. Some clones are missing from TCRdb's copy, which holds only in-frame ones; the method was immunoSEQ multiplex PCR. The repertoire holds about 56,000 clones, with around 97% as singletons. Sequenced material: naive CD8+ T cells sorted from blood. These receptors all stem from a human donor in good health. CDR3s include the opening cysteine and the closing phenylalanine or tryptophan. A D gene is named only where the DNA matches it firmly. Only part of the rows carry a size: once, few, many, or a class if the clone is expanded.

v_gene	d_gene	j_gene	abundance	CDR3aa	CDR3nt
TRBV2	TRBD1	TRBJ2-5	.	CARTDSRGETQYF	TGTGCCAGGACTGACAGCAGGGGGGAGACCCAGTACTTC
TRBV29-1	.	TRBJ2-3	.	CSIAPADSTDTQYF	TGCAGCATCGCCCCTGCGGACAGCACAGATACGCAGTATTTT
TRBV7-9	.	TRBJ1-2	.	CASSPPAEFDYGYTF	TGTGCCAGCAGCCCACCGGCGGAGTTCGACTATGGCTACACCTTC
TRBV19	TRBD2	TRBJ2-1	.	CASSILGGSYNEQFF	TGTGCCAGTAGTATTTTGGGGGGGTCCTACAATGAGCAGTTCTTC
TRBV4-2	.	TRBJ2-7	.	CASSRIADSYEQYF	TGTGCCAGCAGCCGCATAGCGGACTCCTACGAGCAGTACTTC
TRBV15	.	TRBJ2-7	.	CATSNPGTFYEQYF	TGTGCCACCAGCAATCCCGGGACTTTCTACGAGCAGTACTTC
TRBV7-3	TRBD1	TRBJ2-1	.	CASSLIPPGTGNDNEQFF	TGTGCCAGCAGCTTAATTCCGCCAGGGACAGGGAATGACAATGAGCAGTTCTTC
TRBV7-9	TRBD2	TRBJ2-1	.	CASSVSDRVTSGYNEQFF	TGTGCCAGCAGCGTGTCCGACAGAGTGACTAGCGGATACAATGAGCAGTTCTTC
TRBV11-3	TRBD1	TRBJ2-2	.	CASRSQGANTGELFF	TGTGCCAGCAGATCACAGGGGGCGAACACCGGGGAGCTGTTTTTT
TRBV5-4	.	TRBJ1-1	.	CASSLRDGMTEAFF	TGTGCCAGCAGCTTGAGGGATGGGATGACTGAAGCTTTCTTT
TRBV5-6	TRBD2	TRBJ2-1	.	CASRFSGRAEQFF	TGTGCCAGCAGATTTAGCGGGAGGGCCGAGCAGTTCTTC
TRBV5-5	TRBD2	TRBJ2-7	.	CASSLGWVLAGVFTYEQYF	TGTGCCAGCAGCTTGGGCTGGGTGCTAGCGGGAGTGTTTACCTACGAGCAGTACTTC
TRBV9	.	TRBJ2-1	.	CASSPSSYNEQFF	TGTGCCAGCAGCCCAAGCTCCTACAATGAGCAGTTCTTC
TRBV5-1	.	TRBJ1-2	.	CASSTAGTDFYGYTF	TGCGCCAGCAGTACTGCCGGGACGGACTTTTATGGCTACACCTTC
TRBV6-6	.	TRBJ2-3	.	CASSYSVGDSADTQYF	TGTGCCAGCAGTTACTCCGTGGGAGATAGCGCAGATACGCAGTATTTT
TRBV27	.	TRBJ1-1	.	CASSPWGNTEAFF	TGTGCCAGCAGCCCTTGGGGTAACACTGAAGCTTTCTTT
TRBV25-1	.	TRBJ2-5	.	CASSETDSGETQYF	TGTGCCAGCAGTGAGACGGACAGTGGAGAGACCCAGTACTTC
TRBV5-1	.	TRBJ2-7	.	CASSPGTAYEQYF	TGCGCCAGCAGCCCCGGGACTGCCTACGAGCAGTACTTC
TRBV27	.	TRBJ1-5	few	CASSLSGQGGQPQHF	TGTGCCAGCAGTTTAAGTGGACAAGGCGGTCAGCCCCAGCATTTT
TRBV6-5	TRBD2	TRBJ2-1	.	CASTTSGSGVEQFF	TGTGCCAGCACTACTAGCGGGAGCGGGGTTGAGCAGTTCTTC
TRBV11-1	.	TRBJ2-7	once	CASSSRNEQYF	TGTGCCAGCAGCTCCCGTAACGAGCAGTACTTC
TRBV14	TRBD1	TRBJ2-7	once	CASSLWTGNEQYF	TGTGCCAGCAGCCTATGGACAGGGAACGAGCAGTACTTC
TRBV4-1	.	TRBJ1-1	.	CASSQDGLNTEAFF	TGCGCCAGCAGCCAAGACGGACTGAACACTGAAGCTTTCTTT
TRBV28	.	TRBJ1-2	.	CASSWGSDYGYTF	TGTGCCAGCAGTTGGGGGTCTGACTATGGCTACACCTTC
TRBV25-1	.	TRBJ2-7	.	CASSSSHEQYF	TGTGCCAGCAGTAGTAGCCACGAGCAGTACTTC
TRBV29-1	.	TRBJ1-2	.	CSVGTNYGYTF	TGCAGCGTTGGCACTAACTATGGCTACACCTTC
TRBV5-1	TRBD1	TRBJ2-6	.	CASSGGTGSGANVLTF	TGCGCCAGCAGCGGTGGGACAGGGTCTGGGGCCAACGTCCTGACTTTC
TRBV4-2	TRBD2	TRBJ2-7	.	CASSQIRLAGANEQYF	TGTGCCAGCAGCCAAATAAGACTAGCGGGAGCAAACGAGCAGTACTTC
TRBV27	TRBD2	TRBJ2-3	.	CASSLSMGGSRTDTQYF	TGTGCCAGCAGTTTATCGATGGGCGGGAGTCGCACAGATACGCAGTATTTT
TRBV28	TRBD1	TRBJ2-4	.	CASSSPLDRVGKNIQYF	TGTGCCAGCAGCTCTCCGCTGGACAGGGTGGGCAAAAACATTCAGTACTTC
TRBV15	TRBD1	TRBJ1-1	once	CATSLDRGTEAFF	TGTGCCACCAGCCTGGACAGGGGGACTGAAGCTTTCTTT
TRBV6-5	.	TRBJ1-4	.	CASSLREGEKLFF	TGTGCCAGCAGTCTCCGTGAGGGCGAAAAACTGTTTTTT
TRBV6-4	TRBD2	TRBJ2-2	.	CASRLGTSGSGELFF	TGTGCCAGCAGGCTTGGGACTAGCGGCTCTGGGGAGCTGTTTTTT